In its sample, the clone carrying this T cell receptor beta chain was seen a few times. The germline gives CDR1 MNHEY, CDR2 SVGEGT. J was trimmed by 7 bases and V by 6 bases; bases with no gene match: 7. The CDR3 spans 16 residues. This entry comes from a study of blood T cell repertoires in COVID-19. Study-level background: Acute and convalescent COVID-19 specimens originated in the United States, Italy and Spain. In each case, the material was cDNA or gDNA derived from T cells, B-cell-depleted T cells, or PBMCs.

Measured with immunoSEQ multiplex PCR; TCRdb has only the in-frame clones, and not every one. Here the sample spans more than 40,000 clones, roughly 88% being singletons. This clonotype originated in a man between 50 and 59 years old with active COVID-19. This sequence joins TRBV6-2 or TRBV6-3 and TRBJ2-2, with TRBD2 matching over 14 bases. What was sequenced was peripheral blood. CDR3 in amino acids: CASSSGLAGVNGELFF. DNA for the CDR3: TGTGCCAGCAGCTCGGGACTAGCGGGGGTTAACGGGGAGCTGTTTTTT.